This TCR beta chain was documented in a study of cytomegalovirus exposure and HLA in healthy donors. Overall study results and limits: The authors confirmed in vitro that three CMV-associated chains were specific for CMV antigens.

Trimming took 8 bases from V and 4 from J, leaving 15 bases between them. Germline CDR1 and CDR2: SGHVS and FQNEAQ. The CDR3 extends over 14 amino acids. 60 Vbeta and 13 Jbeta primers were used in PCR. Per the original data handling: A follow-up analysis tallied 86 million or so unique TCR beta chains, roughly 11 million shared. TCRdb's table, derived via immunoSEQ multiplex PCR, lists solely in-frame clones and lacks some. V and J calls and clone size come straight from that table; D and trimming were deduced from the DNA. The sample lists around 150,000 clones; around 83% were seen once. Of note for this clone: Its cognate antigen is unknown.

Sample: PBMCs. The chain couples TRBV7-8 to TRBJ1-5, with a tentative D call TRBD1 (5 bases). This clonotype was sampled from a woman between 45 and 60 years old in good health and CMV-seropositive. The chain's CDR3 is CASRNSGQNQPQHF. CDR3 nucleotides: TGTGCCAGCCGGAATTCAGGGCAAAATCAGCCCCAGCATTTT.